Reported below is one T cell receptor beta chain. Antigen: not known. This sample is drawn from a study of OX40 agonist ivuxolimab in advanced cancers. General study findings and limits: At 0.1 to 3.0 mg/kg and by week 6, CD4+ and CD8+ T cells in the blood had expanded clonally. Average numbers of expanded clones were greater in CD8+ T cells than in CD4+.

The data were produced by immunoSEQ multiplex PCR, yet TCRdb's version contains in-frame clones alone and is incomplete. The sample lists about 41,000 clones, around 85% seen once, with less than 3.5% in the top ten. V lost 1 base to trimming and J lost 8 bases; unmatched junction nucleotides: 8. This CDR3 contains 15 residues. CDR1 and CDR2 (germline): MNHNS, SASEGT. The chain recombines TRBV6-1 with TRBJ1-5; the match to TRBD1 covers 7 bases. This receptor was taken from an adult with an advanced solid tumor such as melanoma, head and neck, liver or kidney cancer. The sample was CD4+ or CD8+ T cells sorted from blood, taken in a trial of the OX40 agonist ivuxolimab. The CDR3 region is CASSEEVAQGEPQHF. Here the CDR3 DNA reads TGTGCCAGCAGTGAAGAGGTGGCCCAGGGGGAGCCCCAGCATTTT.